This entry lists 13 T cell receptor beta chains sequenced from one sample in a study of T cell responses to AZD1222 COVID-19 vaccine. Generated by immunoSEQ multiplex PCR, the TCRdb table keeps only in-frame clones and is missing some. The repertoire holds about 120,000 clones, with approximately 89% as singletons. Sequencing used peripheral blood, obtained on day 0 of AZD1222 vaccination. The receptor set was obtained from an adult in good health.

The genes are TRBV11-2 and TRBJ1-2; D gene uncertain. V was shortened by 4 bases and J by 8 bases, with 8 bases between the two germline ends. The CDR3 runs to 11 residues. The germline CDR1 and CDR2 sequences are SGHAT and FQNNGV. The CDR3 loop reads CASSYHLGYTF. The DNA for the CDR3 is TGTGCCAGCAGCTACCACCTAGGCTACACCTTC.

The V and J genes are TRBV3-1 (or the pseudogene TRBV3-2) and TRBJ2-1; perhaps TRBD2 as D (6 bases). Looked up from germline, CDR1 is LGHDT and CDR2 is YNNKEL (reference sequence). V was cut by 4 bases and J by 0 bases, with 25 bases left in between. CDR3 length: 20 amino acids. The CDR3 loop reads CASSPPPRLGTLSSYNEQFF. For the CDR3, the DNA is TGTGCCAGCAGCCCCCCACCGCGACTAGGTACTTTAAGCTCCTACAATGAGCAGTTCTTC.

Comment on this clone: Other DNA sequences in this specimen translate into the identical CDR3. The chain joins TRBV11-2 to TRBJ2-7; no reliable D call. The CDR3 spans 13 residues. The germline V gene has CDR1 SGHAT and CDR2 FQNNGV. Trimming removed 1 base at V and 4 bases at J, with 8 bases between. In DNA, the CDR3 is TGTGCCAGCAGCTTAGCAGGCACATACGAGCAGTACTTC. Protein sequence: CASSLAGTYEQYF.

The rearrangement links TRBV5-1 to TRBJ1-4, with D unclear. Trimming shortened V by 1 base and J by 4 bases, and 8 bases separated the two germline ends. Germline assignment: CDR1 SGHRS and CDR2 YFSETQ. The CDR3 extends over 14 amino acids. CDR3 sequence reads: CASSLKAGNEKLFF. The CDR3 DNA is TGCGCCAGCAGCTTGAAGGCGGGTAATGAAAAACTGTTTTTT.

The chain employs TRBV27 and TRBJ1-6; D gene ambiguous. In germline, CDR1 is MNHEY, CDR2 SMNVEV (reference sequence). Trimming took 8 bases from V and 0 from J, leaving 14 bases between them. There are 16 residues in the CDR3. CDR3 residues: CASGNAGSSYNSPLHF. Written as DNA, the CDR3 is TGTGCCAGCGGGAACGCGGGGAGCTCCTATAATTCACCCCTCCACTTT.

This sequence joins TRBV4-3 and TRBJ2-2, with 10 bases aligning to TRBD2. The germline CDR1 and CDR2 sequences are LGHNA and YSLEER. The ends lost 0 bases at V and 5 bases at J; junction bases unmatched: 0. CDR3 length: 15 amino acids. The CDR3 nucleotides are TGCGCCAGCAGCCAAGAACTAGCGGGGACCGGGGAGCTGTTTTTT. The encoded protein is CASSQELAGTGELFF.

V usage is TRBV3-1 (or the pseudogene TRBV3-2) and J usage is TRBJ1-1; D not resolved. Germline V gene sequence: CDR1 LGHDT, CDR2 YNNKEL (reference sequence). The V end was cut by 5 bases, the J end by 11 bases, with 3 bases between. This CDR3 comprises 8 residues. The CDR3 protein is CASSSAFF. The CDR3, as DNA: TGTGCCAGCAGCTCCGCTTTCTTT.

This clone has a handful of counts. The V and J genes are TRBV11-3 and TRBJ2-1; D unresolved. This CDR3 is 14 amino acids long. Germline CDR1 and CDR2: SGHNT and YENEEA. V was cut by 3 bases and J by 4 bases, with 10 bases left in between. CDR3 coding DNA: TGTGCCAGCAGCTTCTTGGGCGGATACAATGAGCAGTTCTTC. This sequence encodes CASSFLGGYNEQFF.

This clone occurred a few times. V and J are TRBV30 and TRBJ1-3; 9 positions match TRBD1. Germline values: CDR1 GTSNPN, CDR2 SVGIG (reference sequence). The CDR3 has 14 amino acids. The junction had 4 bases not matched to a gene; V was cut back by 3 bases and J by 4 bases. CDR3 sequence (DNA): TGTGCCTGGAGATACAGGGGGCAAGGAAACACCATATATTTT. Residues: CAWRYRGQGNTIYF.

The chain carries TRBV19 and TRBJ1-5; D is possibly TRBD1 (5 bases). V gave up 7 bases and J gave up 9 bases, with 19 bases separating them. The CDR3 extends over 14 amino acids. Germline CDR1 and CDR2: LNHDA and SQIVND (reference sequence). The CDR3, as DNA: TGTGCCAGTACAGGGACGTACTTGGGTAGGCCCCAGCATTTT. Amino acids: CASTGTYLGRPQHF.

The J gene is TRBJ1-2, the V gene TRBV14, with D unclear. CDR3 length: 11 residues. V lost 1 base, J lost 5 bases, and 2 bases lay in between. The V gene's germline CDR1 is SGHDN and CDR2 FVKESK. The CDR3 loop reads CASSQGYGYTF. CDR3 sequence (DNA): TGTGCCAGCAGCCAAGGTTATGGCTACACCTTC.

The J gene is TRBJ1-6, the V gene TRBV4-3; TRBD1 aligns across 7 bases. CDR1 and CDR2 (germline): LGHNA, YSLEER. Germline trimming cut 0 bases from V and 5 bases from J; bases unmatched to any gene: 13. The CDR3 sequence is 19 residues long. The CDR3 protein is CASSQERQGEAVNNSPLHF. CDR3 nucleotide sequence: TGCGCCAGCAGCCAAGAGCGGCAGGGGGAAGCGGTTAATAATTCACCCCTCCACTTT.

The rearrangement links TRBV11-2 to TRBJ1-2; no clear D. CDR1 and CDR2 from the germline V gene are SGHAT and FQNNGV. This CDR3 has 15 amino acids. V was clipped by 5 bases and J by 4 bases, with 17 bases between them. CDR3 in amino acids: CASSPTPSGSYGYTF. The CDR3 coding sequence is TGTGCCAGCAGCCCGACCCCGAGTGGGAGCTATGGCTACACCTTC.